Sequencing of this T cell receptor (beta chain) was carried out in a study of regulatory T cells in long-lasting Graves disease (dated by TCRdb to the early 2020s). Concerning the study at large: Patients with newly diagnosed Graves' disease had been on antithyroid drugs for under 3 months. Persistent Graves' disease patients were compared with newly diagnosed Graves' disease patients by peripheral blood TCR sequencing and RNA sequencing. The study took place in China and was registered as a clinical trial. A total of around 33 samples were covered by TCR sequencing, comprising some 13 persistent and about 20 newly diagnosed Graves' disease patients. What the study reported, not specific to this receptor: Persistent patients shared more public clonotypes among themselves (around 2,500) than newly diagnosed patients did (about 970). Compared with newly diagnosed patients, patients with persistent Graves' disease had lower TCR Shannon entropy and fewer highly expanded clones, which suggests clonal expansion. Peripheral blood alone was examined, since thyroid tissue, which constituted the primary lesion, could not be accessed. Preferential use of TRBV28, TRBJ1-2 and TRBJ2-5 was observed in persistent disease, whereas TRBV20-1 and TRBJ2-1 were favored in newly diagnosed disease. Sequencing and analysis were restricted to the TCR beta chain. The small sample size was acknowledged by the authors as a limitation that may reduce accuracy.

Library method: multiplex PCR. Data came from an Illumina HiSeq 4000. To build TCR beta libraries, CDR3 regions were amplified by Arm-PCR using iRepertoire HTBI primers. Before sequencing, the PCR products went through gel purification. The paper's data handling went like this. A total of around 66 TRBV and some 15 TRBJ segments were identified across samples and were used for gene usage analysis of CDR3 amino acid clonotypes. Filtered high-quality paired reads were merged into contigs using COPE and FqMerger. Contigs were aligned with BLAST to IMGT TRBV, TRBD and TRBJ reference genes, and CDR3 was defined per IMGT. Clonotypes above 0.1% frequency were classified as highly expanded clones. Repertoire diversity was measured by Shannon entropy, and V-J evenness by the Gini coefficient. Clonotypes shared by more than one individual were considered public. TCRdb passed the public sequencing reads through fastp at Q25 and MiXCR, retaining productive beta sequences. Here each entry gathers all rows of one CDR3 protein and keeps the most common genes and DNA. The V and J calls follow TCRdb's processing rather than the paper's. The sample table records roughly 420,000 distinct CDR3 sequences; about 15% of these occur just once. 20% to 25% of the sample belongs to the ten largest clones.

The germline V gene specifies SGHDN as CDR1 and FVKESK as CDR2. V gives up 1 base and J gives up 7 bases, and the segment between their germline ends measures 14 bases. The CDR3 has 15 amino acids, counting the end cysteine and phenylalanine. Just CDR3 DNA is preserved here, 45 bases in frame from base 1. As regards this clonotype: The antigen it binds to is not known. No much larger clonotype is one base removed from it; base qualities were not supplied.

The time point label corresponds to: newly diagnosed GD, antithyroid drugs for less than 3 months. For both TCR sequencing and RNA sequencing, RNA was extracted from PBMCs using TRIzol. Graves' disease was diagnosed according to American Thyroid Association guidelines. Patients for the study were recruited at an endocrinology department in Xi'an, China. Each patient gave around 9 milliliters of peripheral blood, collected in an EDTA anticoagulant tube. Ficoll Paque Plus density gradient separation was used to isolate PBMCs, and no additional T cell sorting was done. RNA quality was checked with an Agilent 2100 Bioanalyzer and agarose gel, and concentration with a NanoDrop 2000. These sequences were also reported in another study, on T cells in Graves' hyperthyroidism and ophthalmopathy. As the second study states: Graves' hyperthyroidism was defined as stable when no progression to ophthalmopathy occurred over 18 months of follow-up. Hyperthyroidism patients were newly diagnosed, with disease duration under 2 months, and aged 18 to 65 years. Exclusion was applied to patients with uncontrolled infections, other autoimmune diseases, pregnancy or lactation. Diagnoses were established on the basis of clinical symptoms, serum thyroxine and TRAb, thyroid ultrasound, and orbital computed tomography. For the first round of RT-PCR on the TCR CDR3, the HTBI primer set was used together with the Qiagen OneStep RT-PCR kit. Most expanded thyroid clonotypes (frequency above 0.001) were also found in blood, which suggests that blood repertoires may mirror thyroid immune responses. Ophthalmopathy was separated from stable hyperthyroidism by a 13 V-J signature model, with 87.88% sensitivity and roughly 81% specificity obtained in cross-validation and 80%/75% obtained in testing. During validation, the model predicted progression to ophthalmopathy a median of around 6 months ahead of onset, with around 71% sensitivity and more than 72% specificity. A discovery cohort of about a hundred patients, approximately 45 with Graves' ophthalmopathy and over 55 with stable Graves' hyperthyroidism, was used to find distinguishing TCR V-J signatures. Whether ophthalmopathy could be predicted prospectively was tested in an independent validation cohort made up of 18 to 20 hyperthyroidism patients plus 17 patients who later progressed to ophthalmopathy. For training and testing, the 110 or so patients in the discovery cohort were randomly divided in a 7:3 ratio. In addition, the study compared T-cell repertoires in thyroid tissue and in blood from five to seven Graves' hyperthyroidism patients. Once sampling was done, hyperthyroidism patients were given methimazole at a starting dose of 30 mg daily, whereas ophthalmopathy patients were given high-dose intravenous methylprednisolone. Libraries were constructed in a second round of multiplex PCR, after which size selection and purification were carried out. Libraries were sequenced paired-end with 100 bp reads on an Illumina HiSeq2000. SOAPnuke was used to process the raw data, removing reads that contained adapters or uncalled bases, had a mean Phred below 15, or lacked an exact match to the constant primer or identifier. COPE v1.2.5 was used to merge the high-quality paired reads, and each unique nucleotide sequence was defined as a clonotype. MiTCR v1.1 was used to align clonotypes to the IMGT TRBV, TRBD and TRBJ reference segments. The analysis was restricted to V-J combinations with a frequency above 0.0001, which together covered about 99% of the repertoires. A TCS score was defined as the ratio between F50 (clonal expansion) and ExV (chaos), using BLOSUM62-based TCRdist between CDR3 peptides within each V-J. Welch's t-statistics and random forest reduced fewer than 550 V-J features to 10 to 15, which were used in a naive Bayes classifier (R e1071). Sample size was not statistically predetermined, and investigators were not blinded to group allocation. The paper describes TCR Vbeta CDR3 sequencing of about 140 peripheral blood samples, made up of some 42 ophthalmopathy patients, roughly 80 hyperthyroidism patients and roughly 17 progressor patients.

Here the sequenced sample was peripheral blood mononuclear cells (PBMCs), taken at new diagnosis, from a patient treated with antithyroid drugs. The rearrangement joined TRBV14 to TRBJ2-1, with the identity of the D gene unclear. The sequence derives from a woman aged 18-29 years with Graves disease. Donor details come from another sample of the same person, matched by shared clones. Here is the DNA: TGTGCCAGCAGCCAAGTTGGTTGGGGATGGAATGAGCAGTTCTTC. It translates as CASSQVGWGWNEQFF.